Listed here are 4 T cell receptor beta chains from one sample, sequenced in a study of Graves' ophthalmopathy and Graves' hyperthyroidism. RNA transcripts served as template for amplifying TCR beta CDR3 sequences. The workflow started with a first-round RT-PCR run with HTBI primers and then moved on to a second-round multiplex PCR. TCRdb reprocessed the multiplex PCR reads via MiXCR and lists one record per CDR3 protein. This table has approximately 460,000 distinct CDR3 sequences, approximately 15% appearing once. Sequencing was performed on blood. The origin of the receptors is a woman under 40 with Graves' ophthalmopathy.

Many counts were recorded for this clonotype. This chain connects TRBV4-2 to TRBJ2-5; TRBD2 might be the D (6 bases). The V and J ends lost 0 bases and 3 bases respectively, with 8 bases between them. CDR3 size: 14 residues. Germline values: CDR1 LGHNA, CDR2 YNFKEQ. The CDR3 loop is CASSQDGGEETQYF. For the CDR3, the DNA is TGTGCCAGCAGCCAAGATGGCGGGGAAGAGACCCAGTACTTC.

This clonotype was detected only a few times. V gene TRBV6-5 combines with J gene TRBJ2-7; either TRBD1 or TRBD2 may fit D (5 bases each). Looked up from germline, CDR1 is MNHEY and CDR2 is SVGAGI. The CDR3 sequence is 15 residues long. Trimming removed 4 bases from V and 5 bases from J, with 18 bases in between. CDR3 DNA sequence: TGTGCCAGCAGTTTAACCGGGACGGAACAGGACGAGCAGTACTTC. It translates to CASSLTGTEQDEQYF.

At least ten counts were recorded for this clonotype. The chain joins TRBV5-1 to TRBJ1-1; possibly TRBD1 for D (5 bases). With 0 bases removed from V and 6 bases from J, the gap between germline ends came to 12 bases. Germline lookup yields CDR1 SGHRS and CDR2 YFSETQ. The CDR3 is 14 amino acids. The CDR3 DNA follows: TGCGCCAGCAGCTTGGCCCAGGTGGGGGCTGAAGCTTTCTTT. Translated: CASSLAQVGAEAFF.

The rearrangement uses TRBV28 and TRBJ1-2; unclear D gene. V lost 3 bases and J lost 8, with 13 bases in between. CDR1 and CDR2 from the germline V gene are MDHEN and SYDVKM. This CDR3 contains 13 residues. The DNA for the CDR3 is TGTGCCAGCAGTTTGTCGGGGTTCGGAGGCTACACCTTC. It yields the protein CASSLSGFGGYTF.